The clone carrying this T cell receptor beta chain occurred a few times. The antigen remains unidentified. V was trimmed by 0 bases and J by 1 base, leaving 12 bases between them. CDR3 size: 15 residues. Germline values: CDR1 GTSNPN, CDR2 SVGIG (reference sequence). These data come from a study of beta chain features in type 1 diabetes. What was sequenced were expressed TCRB transcripts, since all of the isolated RNA had been reverse transcribed. The repertoire was sequenced with immunoSEQ multiplex PCR; TCRdb's copy has only in-frame clones and lacks some. The sample has 250,000 to 350,000 clones, 13% to 15% seen once; the top ten hold approximately 0.015%. General study points: For Type 1 diabetes patients, all four CD4+ subsets carried TCRB CDR3s that were moderately but significantly shorter.

The sequence came from a man under 40 with type 1 diabetes. This rearrangement joins TRBV30 to TRBJ1-1; TRBD1 is a possible D gene (5 bases). The specimen sequenced was naive CD4+ T cells from blood. The CDR3: CAWSVRQGWNTEAFF. The CDR3 DNA reads TGTGCCTGGAGTGTACGTCAGGGCTGGAACACTGAAGCTTTCTTT.